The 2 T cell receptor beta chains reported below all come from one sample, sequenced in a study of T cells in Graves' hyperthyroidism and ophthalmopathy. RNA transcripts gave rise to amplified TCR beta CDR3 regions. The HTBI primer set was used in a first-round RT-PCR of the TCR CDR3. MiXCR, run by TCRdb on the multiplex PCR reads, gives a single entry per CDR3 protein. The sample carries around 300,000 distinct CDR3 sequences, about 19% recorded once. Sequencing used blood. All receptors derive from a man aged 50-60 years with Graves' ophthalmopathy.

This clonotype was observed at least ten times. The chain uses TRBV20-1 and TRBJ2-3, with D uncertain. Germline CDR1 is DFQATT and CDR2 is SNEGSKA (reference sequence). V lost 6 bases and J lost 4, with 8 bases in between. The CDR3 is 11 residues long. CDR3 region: CSASPADTQYF. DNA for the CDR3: TGCAGTGCCTCACCGGCAGATACGCAGTATTTT.

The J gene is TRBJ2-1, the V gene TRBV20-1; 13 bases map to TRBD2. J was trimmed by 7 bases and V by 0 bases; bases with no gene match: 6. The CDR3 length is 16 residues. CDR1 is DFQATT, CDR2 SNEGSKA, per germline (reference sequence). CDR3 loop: CSARDGLAGVLNEQFF. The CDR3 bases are TGCAGTGCTAGAGATGGACTAGCGGGAGTCTTAAATGAGCAGTTCTTC.